There are many counts of the clone carrying this T cell receptor (beta chain). The source material, RNA transcripts, was used to amplify TCR beta CDR3 regions. Initially, a first-round RT-PCR of the TCR CDR3 employed the HTBI primer set. One entry per CDR3 protein, called by TCRdb with MiXCR from the multiplex PCR reads. The table shows around 690,000 distinct CDR3 sequences, with approximately 15% occurring only once. The data belong to a study of T cells in Graves' hyperthyroidism and ophthalmopathy. Across the study: Peripheral blood specimens were obtained at initial diagnosis, prior to any treatment.

Deletions cut 1 base from V and 0 bases from J, with 15 bases between. The CDR3 is 17 amino acids. Germline lookup yields CDR1 SGHTA and CDR2 FQGNSA. Hyperthyroidism patients were newly diagnosed, had disease duration under 2 months, and were aged 18 to 65 years. Diagnosing involved the use of clinical symptoms, serum thyroxine and TRAb, thyroid ultrasound and orbital computed tomography. V gene TRBV7-2 combines with J gene TRBJ2-5; D unresolved. Sequences were obtained from blood. This clonotype was obtained from a man aged 45-60 years with Graves' hyperthyroidism. DNA of the CDR3: TGTGCCAGCAGCTTAGTGAAAGTCTTTGTATACCAAGAGACCCAGTACTTC. Its translation is CASSLVKVFVYQETQYF.